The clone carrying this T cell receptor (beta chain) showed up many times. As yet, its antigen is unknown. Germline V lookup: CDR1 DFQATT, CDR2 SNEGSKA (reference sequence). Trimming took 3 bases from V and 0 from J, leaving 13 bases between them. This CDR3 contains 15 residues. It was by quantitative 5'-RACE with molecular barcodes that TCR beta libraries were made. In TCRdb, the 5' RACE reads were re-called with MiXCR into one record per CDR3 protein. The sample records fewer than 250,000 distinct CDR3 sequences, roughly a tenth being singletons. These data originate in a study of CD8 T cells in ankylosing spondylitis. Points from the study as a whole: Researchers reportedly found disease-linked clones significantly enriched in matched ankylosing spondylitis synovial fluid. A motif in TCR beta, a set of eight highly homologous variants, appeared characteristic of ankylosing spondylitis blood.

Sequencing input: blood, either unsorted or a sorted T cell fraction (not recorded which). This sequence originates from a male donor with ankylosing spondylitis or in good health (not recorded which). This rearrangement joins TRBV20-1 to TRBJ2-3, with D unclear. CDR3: CSASDSGSSTDTQYF. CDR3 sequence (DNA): TGCAGTGCTAGTGACTCGGGTTCTAGCACAGATACGCAGTATTTT.